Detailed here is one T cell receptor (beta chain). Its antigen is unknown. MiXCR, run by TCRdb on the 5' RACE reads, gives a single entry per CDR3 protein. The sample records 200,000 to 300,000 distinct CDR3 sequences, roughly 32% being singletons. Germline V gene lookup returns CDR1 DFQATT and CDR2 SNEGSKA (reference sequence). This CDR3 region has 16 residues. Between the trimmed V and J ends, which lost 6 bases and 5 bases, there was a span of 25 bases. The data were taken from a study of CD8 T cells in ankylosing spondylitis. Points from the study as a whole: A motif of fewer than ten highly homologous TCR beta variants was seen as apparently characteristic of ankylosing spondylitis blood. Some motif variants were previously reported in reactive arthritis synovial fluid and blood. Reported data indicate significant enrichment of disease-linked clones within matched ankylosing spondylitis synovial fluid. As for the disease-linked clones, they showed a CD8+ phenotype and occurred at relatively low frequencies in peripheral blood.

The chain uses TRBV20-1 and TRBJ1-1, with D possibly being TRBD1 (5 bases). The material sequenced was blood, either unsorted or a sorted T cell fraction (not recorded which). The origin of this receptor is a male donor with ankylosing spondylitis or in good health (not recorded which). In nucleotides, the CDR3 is TGCAGTGCCGAGGGACGGCTTCCTGGGGGACGGACTGAAGCTTTCTTT. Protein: CSAEGRLPGGRTEAFF.